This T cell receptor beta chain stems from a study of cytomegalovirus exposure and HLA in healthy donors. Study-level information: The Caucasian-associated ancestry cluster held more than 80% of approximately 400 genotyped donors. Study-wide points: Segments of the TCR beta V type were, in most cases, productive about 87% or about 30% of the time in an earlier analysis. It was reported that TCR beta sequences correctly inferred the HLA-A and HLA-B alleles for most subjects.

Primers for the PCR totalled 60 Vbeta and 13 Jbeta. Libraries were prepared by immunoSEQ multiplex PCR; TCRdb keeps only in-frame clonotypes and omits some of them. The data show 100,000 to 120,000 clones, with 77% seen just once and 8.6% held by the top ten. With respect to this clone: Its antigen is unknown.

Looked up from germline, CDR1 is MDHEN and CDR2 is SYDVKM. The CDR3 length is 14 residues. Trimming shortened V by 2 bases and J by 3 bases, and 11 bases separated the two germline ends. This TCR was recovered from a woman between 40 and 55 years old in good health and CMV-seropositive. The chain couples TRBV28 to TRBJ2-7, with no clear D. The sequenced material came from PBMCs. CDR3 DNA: TGTGCCAGCAGTTTAACTCTCGTTGTCTACGAGCAGTACTTC. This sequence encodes CASSLTLVVYEQYF.